This TCR beta chain is from a study of CD8+ T cells in alopecia areata. V was cut by 7 bases and J by 4 bases, with 19 bases left in between. Germline CDR1 reads GTSNPN; CDR2 reads SVGIG (reference sequence). The CDR3 is 14 amino acids. The sequencing template was cDNA reverse transcribed from extracted RNA. Assay used: immunoSEQ multiplex PCR; TCRdb lists only in-frame clones, some missing. The table has a few hundred thousand clones, 30% to 40% seen once. Sample treatment: oral pan-JAK inhibitor, 5-10 mg twice daily. Specimen: CD4+ T cells sorted from blood, collected around week 34, from a patient treated with tofacitinib. The chain carries TRBV30 and TRBJ1-1; D gene unclear. The TCR comes from a human donor with alopecia areata. The chain's CDR3 is CASPGPAGGTEAFF. The DNA of the CDR3 is TGTGCCTCCCCCGGACCCGCGGGTGGCACTGAAGCTTTCTTT. Full variable domain (rest looked up from reference TRBV30 and TRBJ1-1): SQTIHQWPATLVQPVGSPLSLECTVEGTSNPNLYWYRQAAGRGLQLLFYSVGIGQISSEVPQNLSASRPQDRQFILSSKKLLLSDSGFYLCASPGPAGGTEAFFGQGTRLTVV.